What follows is one TCR beta chain and its context. Its antigen is undetermined. These data are taken from a study of T cell responses to AZD1222 COVID-19 vaccine. The study's findings and limits: Targeting of unmutated variant regions was reportedly seen in nearly half of spike-specific TCRs.

Sequencing used immunoSEQ multiplex PCR; TCRdb keeps in-frame clones, though not all of them. The sample contains 55,000 to 85,000 clones, around 84% of which appear only once. V dropped 7 bases and J dropped 5; count of bases not matched to a gene: 7. Germline-derived CDR1 and CDR2 are MDHEN and SYDVKM. The CDR3 is 13 residues long. This specimen was peripheral blood, taken on day 0 of AZD1222 vaccination. V and J are TRBV28 and TRBJ2-7; TRBD2 matches 8 bases. The TCR sequence derives from an adult in good health. The CDR3 is CASTSSGGHEQYF. CDR3 in DNA: TGTGCCAGCACTTCCAGCGGGGGACACGAGCAGTACTTC. Using reference TRBV28 and TRBJ2-7 for the parts outside the CDR3, the full variable domain is DVKVTQSSRYLVKRTGEKVFLECVQDMDHENMFWYRQDPGLGLRLIYFSYDVKMKEKGDIPEGYSVSREKKERFSLILESASTNQTSMYLCASTSSGGHEQYFGPGTRLTVT.